This T cell receptor (beta chain) was documented in a study of T cell responses to AZD1222 COVID-19 vaccine. Overall study findings and caveats: Seropositivity was recorded at baseline in only 6 or 7 AZD1222 recipients.

On this clone itself: Its antigen is unknown.

With V trimmed by 5 bases and J by 4 bases, 12 bases remained unmatched. This CDR3 has 17 residues. Per germline, CDR1 SGHTA and CDR2 FQGNSA. Data came from immunoSEQ multiplex PCR; TCRdb stores just in-frame clones and leaves some out. The table shows tens of thousands of clones, with over 70% occurring only once. The specimen was peripheral blood, collected 28 days after the second AZD1222 dose. The clonotype originates from an adult who received the AZD1222 COVID-19 vaccine. The chain recombines TRBV7-2 with TRBJ2-5; TRBD2 aligns across 11 bases. DNA for the CDR3: TGTGCCAGCAGCGCCCCGACTAGCGGGGTACCCAGAGAGACCCAGTACTTC. This gives the protein CASSAPTSGVPRETQYF.